Given below is one T cell receptor (beta chain) in context. The antigen is not known. Building the TCR beta libraries relied on iRepertoire HTBI primers, and CDR3 regions underwent Arm-PCR. TCRdb fed the multiplex PCR reads into MiXCR, producing one record per CDR3 protein. The sample contains hundreds of thousands of distinct CDR3 sequences, over 12% of which appear only once. Deletions cut 2 bases from V and 0 bases from J, with 10 bases between. Germline V lookup: CDR1 LGHNA, CDR2 YNFKEQ. This CDR3 has 15 amino acids. The data were obtained in a study of regulatory T cells in long-lasting Graves disease. Study-level information: Under 3 months of antithyroid drugs had been taken by newly diagnosed Graves' patients. Study conclusions and caveats: Persistent Graves' patients showed a TCR diversity that was lower than that of newly diagnosed ones.

Noted time point: newly diagnosed GD, antithyroid drugs for less than 3 months. Generation of the TCR library employed RNA extracted from PBMCs. These data were likewise used in another study, on T cells in Graves' hyperthyroidism and ophthalmopathy. This second study says: Ophthalmopathy, as predicted by the model, came a median about seven months after the prediction.

The sequenced sample was peripheral blood mononuclear cells (PBMCs), obtained at new diagnosis, from a patient treated with antithyroid drugs. The V and J genes are TRBV4-2 and TRBJ1-1, with D hard to call. This sequence originates from a middle-aged woman with Graves disease. CDR3 amino acids: CASSQIGQLNTEAFF. The CDR3 bases are TGTGCCAGCAGCCAAATAGGGCAACTGAACACTGAAGCTTTCTTT.